This T cell receptor beta chain was identified during a study of shared clonotypes between healthy human individuals. Study observations and caveats: The study generally estimated greater richness for naive than memory subsets. Approximately 5% of naive CD4 clonotypes were shared across a few donors. Some clonotypes were shared by all four sorted-subset donors, while others were not shared. The non-shared ones had lower generation probabilities than the shared ones.

Germline V CDR1 and CDR2: SGHNT, YENEEA. Trimming pared 1 base from V and 3 bases from J, leaving 8 bases between. The CDR3 loop spans 14 amino acids. With respect to this clone: Its antigen is unknown. Other DNA sequences within the sample encode an identical CDR3.

In replicate PCRs of sorted subsets, 150 to 200 ng DNA, approximately 30,000 T cell genomes, was used. The assay was immunoSEQ multiplex PCR, and TCRdb's table has in-frame clones only and misses some. The table shows some 350,000 clones, with around 72% occurring only once. Input material: memory CD4+ T cells sorted from blood. Subset specified: CD45RA-negative fraction. This chain uses TRBV11-3 with TRBJ2-3; D remains unclear. This TCR was sampled from a man younger than 45 in good health. This CDR3 reads CASSLGGDTDTQYF. In DNA, the CDR3 is TGTGCCAGCAGCTTAGGTGGAGATACAGATACGCAGTATTTT. The full variable domain, with the rest looked up from reference TRBV11-3 and TRBJ2-3, is EAGVVQSPRYKIIEKKQPVAFWCNPISGHNTLYWYLQNLGQGPELLIRYENEEAVDDSQLPKDRFSAERLKGVDSTLKIQPAELGDSAVYLCASSLGGDTDTQYFGPGTRLTVL.